Each of the 23 T cell receptor beta chains below was sequenced from the same sample in a study of T cell responses to AZD1222 COVID-19 vaccine. Libraries were prepared by immunoSEQ multiplex PCR; TCRdb keeps only in-frame clonotypes and omits some of them. This table has some 170,000 clones, over 85% appearing once. The material sequenced was peripheral blood, taken 28 days after the second dose of the MenACWY control vaccine. The receptors here all came from an adult who received the MenACWY meningococcal vaccine as a control.

V gene TRBV3-1 (or the pseudogene TRBV3-2) combines with J gene TRBJ2-2; no clear D. The CDR3 spans 12 residues. Trimming took 6 bases from V and 3 from J, leaving 5 bases between them. Germline-derived CDR1 and CDR2 are LGHDT and YNNKEL (reference sequence). CDR3 DNA: TGTGCCAGCAGTATATACACCGGGGAGCTGTTTTTT. It specifies CASSIYTGELFF.

The chain recombines TRBV5-5 with TRBJ1-2; D gene ambiguous. The V gene lost 2 bases and the J gene lost 0 bases, with 11 bases spanning the gap. Germline CDR1 reads SGHKS; CDR2 reads YYEKEE (reference sequence). There are 15 residues in the CDR3. The CDR3 DNA reads TGTGCCAGCAGCTTCGGGTCGCTAGCTAACTATGGCTACACCTTC. Translating gives CASSFGSLANYGYTF.

The rearrangement links TRBV19 to TRBJ1-4; no firm D call. Germline V gene data show CDR1 as LNHDA and CDR2 as SQIVND (reference sequence). The germline V and J ends were trimmed by 8 bases and 7 bases, with 20 bases remaining between them. The CDR3 sequence is 15 residues long. The CDR3 bases are TGTGCCAGTGGCGGGGTTCCCGTCAAAGGTGAAAAACTGTTTTTT. Amino acids: CASGGVPVKGEKLFF.

For the CDR3, the DNA is TGCGCCAGCAGCAGGGGACAGCAAGAGACCCAGTACTTC. Amino acid sequence: CASSRGQQETQYF. The genes are TRBV5-1 and TRBJ2-5; 7 positions agree with TRBD1. Trimming cost V 4 bases and J 2 bases; bases outside gene matches: 2. The germline V gene has CDR1 SGHRS and CDR2 YFSETQ. The CDR3 length is 13 residues.

This clone has just one count. V is TRBV30 and J is TRBJ2-7, with D possibly being TRBD1 (6 bases). V dropped 4 bases and J dropped 4 bases, with 17 bases sitting between them. CDR1 GTSNPN and CDR2 SVGIG come from the germline V gene (reference sequence). This CDR3 region has 14 residues. The CDR3 spells CAWTAGTPLYEQYF. CDR3 in DNA: TGTGCCTGGACCGCAGGGACACCTTTATACGAGCAGTACTTC.

This clone showed up just once. This sequence joins TRBV12-3 or TRBV12-4 and TRBJ2-5; D is undetermined. CDR3 length: 13 amino acids. V was trimmed by 3 bases and J by 2 bases, leaving 7 bases between them. The DNA of the CDR3 is TGTGCCAGCAGTTTCAGATGGCAAGAGACCCAGTACTTC. Its translation: CASSFRWQETQYF.

The rearrangement uses TRBV4-2 and TRBJ2-1; D ambiguous. The CDR3 length is 17 residues. Trimming removed 5 bases at V and 8 bases at J, with 25 bases between. Germline CDR1 is LGHNA and CDR2 is YNFKEQ. CDR3 in DNA: TGTGCCAGCAGCGCAAGAGCAAATGGGTTGATAGGCGATGAGCAGTTCTTC. Encoded protein: CASSARANGLIGDEQFF.

This chain connects TRBV21-1 to TRBJ1-5. TRBV21-1 is listed as a pseudogene. This CDR3 spans 13 amino acids. CDR3 loop: CASSDLARQPQHF. The DNA of the CDR3 is TGTGCCAGCAGCGACTTAGCCAGGCAGCCCCAGCATTTT.

The V gene is TRBV6-5, the J gene TRBJ1-3, with D unclear. Looked up from germline, CDR1 is MNHEY and CDR2 is SVGAGI. Trimming took off 7 bases at V and 3 bases at J, with 7 bases between the two ends. The CDR3 consists of 12 residues. CDR3 amino acids: CASTSVGNTIYF. CDR3 bases: TGTGCCAGCACCAGCGTTGGAAACACCATATATTTT.

The chain has TRBV11-2 and TRBJ2-7; no reliable D call. The CDR3 has 14 amino acids. V gave up 1 base and J gave up 1 base, with 8 bases separating them. Germline lookup yields CDR1 SGHAT and CDR2 FQNNGV. The CDR3 sequence: CASSLAPSSYEQYF. In DNA form, the CDR3 reads TGTGCCAGCAGCTTAGCGCCCAGTTCCTACGAGCAGTACTTC. The whole variable domain, remainder taken from reference TRBV11-2 and TRBJ2-7, is EAGVAQSPRYKIIEKRQSVAFWCNPISGHATLYWYQQILGQGPKLLIQFQNNGVVDDSQLPKDRFSAERLKGVDSTLKIQPAKLEDSAVYLCASSLAPSSYEQYFGPGTRLTVT.

This clone was seen only a few times. This sequence joins TRBV19 and TRBJ1-2; D might be TRBD1 (6 bases). CDR1 is LNHDA and CDR2 is SQIVND in the germline V gene (reference sequence). The CDR3 runs to 13 residues. V gave up 3 bases and J gave up 4 bases, with 9 bases separating them. CDR3 residues: CASSIRGAYGYTF. The CDR3 DNA follows: TGTGCCAGTAGTATCCGGGGGGCCTATGGCTACACCTTC.

The gene calls are TRBV15 and TRBJ2-2, with D possibly being TRBD1 (5 bases). Germline assignment: CDR1 LNHNV and CDR2 YYDKDF (reference sequence). This CDR3 spans 15 amino acids. V lost 0 bases and J 4 bases, leaving 9 bases between the germline ends. CDR3 amino acids: CATSRDIQGTGELFF. The DNA of the CDR3 is TGTGCCACCAGCAGAGATATCCAGGGCACCGGGGAGCTGTTTTTT.

The chain uses TRBV15 and TRBJ2-1; the D gene is possibly TRBD1 (5 bases). Trimming removed 0 bases from V and 9 bases from J, with 18 bases in between. This CDR3 comprises 16 residues. Germline V gives CDR1 LNHNV, CDR2 YYDKDF (reference sequence). CDR3 nucleotides: TGTGCCACCAGCAGAGATGGTGTAGGGGTGTTGGGTGAGCAGTTCTTC. Translation gives CATSRDGVGVLGEQFF.

This clone appeared a single time. The rearrangement joins TRBV10-3 to TRBJ1-1, with D perhaps TRBD1 (5 bases). The CDR3 spans 14 residues. V shed 7 bases and J shed 0 bases, with 12 bases lying between them. CDR1 is ENHRY and CDR2 is SYGVKD in the germline V gene. CDR3 region: CAIKAGSMNTEAFF. The DNA for the CDR3 is TGTGCCATCAAGGCAGGGTCTATGAACACTGAAGCTTTCTTT.

This chain connects TRBV6-1 to TRBJ1-1, with TRBD1 identical over 8 bases. The germline V gene has CDR1 MNHNS and CDR2 SASEGT. The V segment lost 3 bases and the J segment 4 bases; nucleotides outside the gene matches: 4. The CDR3 length is 14 residues. CDR3 coding DNA: TGTGCCAGCAGTGAGACAGGGGCAAGCACTGAAGCTTTCTTT. Its translation is CASSETGASTEAFF.

Only one count was recorded for this clone. This rearrangement joins TRBV5-5 to TRBJ1-6; no definite D call. Trimming shortened V by 1 base and J by 6 bases, and 11 bases separated the two germline ends. The CDR3 length is 15 residues. From germline, CDR1 is SGHKS and CDR2 YYEKEE (reference sequence). CDR3 nucleotides: TGTGCCAGCAGCTTGAGGGTCGGAGGTAATTCACCCCTCCACTTT. Protein product: CASSLRVGGNSPLHF. The full variable domain, in which reference TRBV5-5 and TRBJ1-6 provide the parts outside the CDR3, is DAGVTQSPTHLIKTRGQQVTLRCSPISGHKSVSWYQQVLGQGPQFIFQYYEKEERGRGNFPDRFSARQFPNYSSELNVNALLLGDSALYLCASSLRVGGNSPLHFGNGTRLTVT.

V gene TRBV3-1 (or the pseudogene TRBV3-2) combines with J gene TRBJ1-1, with D uncertain. The V end was cut by 4 bases, the J end by 7 bases, with 13 bases between. Germline CDR1 and CDR2: LGHDT and YNNKEL (reference sequence). The CDR3 is made up of 13 amino acids. CDR3 protein: CASSPSSLYEAFF. The CDR3, as DNA: TGTGCCAGCAGCCCATCTTCTCTGTATGAAGCTTTCTTT.

The gene calls are TRBV6-5 and TRBJ2-7, with D hard to call. Germline loops: CDR1 MNHEY, CDR2 SVGAGI. The CDR3 length is 14 residues. With 6 bases removed from V and 3 bases from J, the gap between germline ends came to 15 bases. The CDR3 reads CASSLGPTYYEQYF. DNA for the CDR3: TGTGCCAGCAGCCTAGGGCCCACCTACTACGAGCAGTACTTC.

The CDR3 loop reads CASKRGSYNEQFF. The DNA for the CDR3 is TGTGCCAGTAAAAGGGGCTCCTACAATGAGCAGTTCTTC. V gene TRBV19 combines with J gene TRBJ2-1, with D possibly being TRBD1 (5 bases). Looked up from germline, CDR1 is LNHDA and CDR2 is SQIVND (reference sequence). The CDR3 spans 13 residues. Trimming removed 7 bases at V and 0 bases at J, with 7 bases between.

The chain has TRBV19 and TRBJ1-6, with D unresolved. This CDR3 is 14 amino acids long. Germline V lookup: CDR1 LNHDA, CDR2 SQIVND (reference sequence). V lost 5 bases and J lost 6, with 11 bases in between. The CDR3 nucleotides read TGTGCCAGTAGTCGAGGTGGCTTTAATTCACCCCTCCACTTT. This gives the protein CASSRGGFNSPLHF.

The chain joins TRBV7-2 to TRBJ2-3; D perhaps matches TRBD2 (6 bases). The CDR3 length is 15 residues. The germline V gene has CDR1 SGHTA and CDR2 FQGNSA. V lost 3 bases, J lost 1 base, and 11 bases lay in between. CDR3 DNA: TGTGCCAGCAGCTTTACTAGCCGAGGCACAGATACGCAGTATTTT. As protein: CASSFTSRGTDTQYF.

CDR3 protein: CASTVQGLAGARPQYF. CDR3 sequence (DNA): TGTGCCAGCACCGTCCAGGGGCTAGCGGGGGCCCGCCCCCAGTACTTC. The V and J genes are TRBV3-1 (or the pseudogene TRBV3-2) and TRBJ2-5, with 10 bases matching TRBD2. The CDR3 covers 16 residues. The germline CDR1 and CDR2 sequences are LGHDT and YNNKEL (reference sequence). The ends lost 7 bases at V and 9 bases at J; junction bases unmatched: 17.

The chain couples TRBV5-1 to TRBJ2-5; D might be TRBD1 (6 bases). Trimming left V 4 bases short and J 5 bases short, with 15 bases between. Germline V gene lookup returns CDR1 SGHRS and CDR2 YFSETQ. The CDR3 totals 14 residues. The CDR3 coding sequence is TGCGCCAGCAGCCAACAGGTTACAGGGGAGACCCAGTACTTC. This sequence encodes CASSQQVTGETQYF.